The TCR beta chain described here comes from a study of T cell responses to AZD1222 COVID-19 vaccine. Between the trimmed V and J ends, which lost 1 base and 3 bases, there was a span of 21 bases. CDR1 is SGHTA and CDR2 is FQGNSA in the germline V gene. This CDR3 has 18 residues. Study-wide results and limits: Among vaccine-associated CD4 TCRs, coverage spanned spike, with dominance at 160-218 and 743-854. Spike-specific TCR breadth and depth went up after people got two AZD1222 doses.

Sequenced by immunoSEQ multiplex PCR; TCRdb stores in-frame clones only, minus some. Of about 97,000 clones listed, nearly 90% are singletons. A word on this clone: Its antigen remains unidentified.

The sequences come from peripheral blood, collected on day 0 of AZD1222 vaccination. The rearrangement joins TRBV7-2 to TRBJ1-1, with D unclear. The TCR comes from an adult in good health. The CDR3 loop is CASSLEGTLGPGYTEAFF. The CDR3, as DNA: TGTGCCAGCAGCTTAGAGGGCACTCTGGGTCCGGGGTACACTGAAGCTTTCTTT.